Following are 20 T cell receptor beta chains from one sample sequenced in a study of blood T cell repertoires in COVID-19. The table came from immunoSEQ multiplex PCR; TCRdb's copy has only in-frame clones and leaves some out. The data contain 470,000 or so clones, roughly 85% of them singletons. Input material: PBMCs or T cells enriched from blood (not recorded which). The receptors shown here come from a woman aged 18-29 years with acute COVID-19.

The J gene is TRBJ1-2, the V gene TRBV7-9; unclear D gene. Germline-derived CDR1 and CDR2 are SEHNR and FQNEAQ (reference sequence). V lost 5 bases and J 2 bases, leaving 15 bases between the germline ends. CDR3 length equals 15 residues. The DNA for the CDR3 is TGTGCCAGCAGCCTCAAGTCGAGGGAGAACTATGGCTACACCTTC. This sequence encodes CASSLKSRENYGYTF.

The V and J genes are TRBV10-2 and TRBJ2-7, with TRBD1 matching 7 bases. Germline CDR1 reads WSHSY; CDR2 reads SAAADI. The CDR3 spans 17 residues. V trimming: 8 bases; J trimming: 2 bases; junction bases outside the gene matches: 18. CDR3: CASHTQNWDSYTYEQYF. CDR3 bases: TGCGCCAGCCATACCCAAAATTGGGACAGCTATACCTACGAGCAGTACTTC.

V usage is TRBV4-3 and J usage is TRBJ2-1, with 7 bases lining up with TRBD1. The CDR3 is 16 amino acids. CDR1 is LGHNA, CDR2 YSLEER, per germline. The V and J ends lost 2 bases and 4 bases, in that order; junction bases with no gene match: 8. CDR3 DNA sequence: TGCGCCAGCAGCCAACACCGGGACAGAGTTTACAATGAGCAGTTCTTC. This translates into CASSQHRDRVYNEQFF.

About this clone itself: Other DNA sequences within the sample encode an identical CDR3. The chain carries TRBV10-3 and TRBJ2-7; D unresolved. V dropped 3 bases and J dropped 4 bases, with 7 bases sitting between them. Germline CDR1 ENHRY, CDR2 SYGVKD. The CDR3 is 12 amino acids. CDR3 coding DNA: TGTGCCATCAGTGAAGCAGGTTACGAGCAGTACTTC. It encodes CAISEAGYEQYF.

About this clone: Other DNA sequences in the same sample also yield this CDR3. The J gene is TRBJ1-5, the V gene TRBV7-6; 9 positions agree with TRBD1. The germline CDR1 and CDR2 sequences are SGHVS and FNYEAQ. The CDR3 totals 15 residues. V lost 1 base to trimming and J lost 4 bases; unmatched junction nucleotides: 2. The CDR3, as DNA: TGTGCCAGCAGCTTAGGGACAGGGGTGAATCAGCCCCAGCATTTT. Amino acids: CASSLGTGVNQPQHF.

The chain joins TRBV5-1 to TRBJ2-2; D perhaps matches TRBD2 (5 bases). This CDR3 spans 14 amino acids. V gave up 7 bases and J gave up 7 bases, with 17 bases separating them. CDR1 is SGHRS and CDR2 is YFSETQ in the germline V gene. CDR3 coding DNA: TGCGCCAGCCGAGCGGAGGCATTAGGCGGGGAGCTGTTTTTT. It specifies CASRAEALGGELFF.

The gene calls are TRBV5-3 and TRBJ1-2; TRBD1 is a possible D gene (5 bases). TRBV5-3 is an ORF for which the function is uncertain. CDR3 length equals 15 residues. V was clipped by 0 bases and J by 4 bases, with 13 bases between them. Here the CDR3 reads CARSLVWQGFYGYTF. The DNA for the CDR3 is TGTGCCAGAAGCTTGGTTTGGCAGGGCTTCTATGGCTACACCTTC.

The CDR3 region is CASSRQGLFYEQYF. As DNA, the CDR3 is TGTGCCAGCAGTCGACAGGGGTTGTTCTACGAGCAGTACTTC. V and J are TRBV6-5 and TRBJ2-7; TRBD1 agrees at 8 bases. The trim removed 5 bases at V and 3 bases at J, leaving 6 bases unmatched. This CDR3 contains 14 residues. Germline lookup yields CDR1 MNHEY and CDR2 SVGAGI.

CDR3 coding DNA: TGTGCCAGCAGCGTAGGTAGCAGGGTGGACGAGCAGTACTTC. Amino acids: CASSVGSRVDEQYF. The chain links TRBV9 to TRBJ2-7, with a possible D match to TRBD1 (5 bases). Trimming stripped 0 bases from V and 5 bases from J, with 12 bases between. The CDR3 runs 14 residues. Germline assignment: CDR1 SGDLS and CDR2 YYNGEE.

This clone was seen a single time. The CDR3 reads CASSYQGLGYTF. In DNA form, the CDR3 reads TGTGCCAGCAGTTATCAGGGTCTCGGCTACACCTTC. The chain carries TRBV6-5 and TRBJ1-2; weak D call: TRBD1 (5 bases). The CDR3 is made up of 12 amino acids. The V and J ends lost 3 bases and 8 bases respectively, with 10 bases between them. Germline values: CDR1 MNHEY, CDR2 SVGAGI.

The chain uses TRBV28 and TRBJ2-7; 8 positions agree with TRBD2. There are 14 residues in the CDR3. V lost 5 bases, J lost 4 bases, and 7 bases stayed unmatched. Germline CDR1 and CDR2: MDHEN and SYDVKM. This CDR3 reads CASSLGRVIYEQYF. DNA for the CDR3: TGTGCCAGCAGTCTCGGGAGGGTTATTTACGAGCAGTACTTC.

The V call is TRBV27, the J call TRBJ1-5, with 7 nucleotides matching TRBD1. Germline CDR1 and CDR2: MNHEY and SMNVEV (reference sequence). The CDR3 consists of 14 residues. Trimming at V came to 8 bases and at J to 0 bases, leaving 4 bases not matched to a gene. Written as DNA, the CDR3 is TGTGCCAGCTGGGACAGACTTAGCAATCAGCCCCAGCATTTT. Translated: CASWDRLSNQPQHF.

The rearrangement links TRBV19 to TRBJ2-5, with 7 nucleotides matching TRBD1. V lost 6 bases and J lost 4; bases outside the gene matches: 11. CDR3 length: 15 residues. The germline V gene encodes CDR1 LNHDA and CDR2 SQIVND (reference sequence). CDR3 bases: TGTGCCAGTAGCCGGACAGGCCGGGGAGCAGAGACCCAGTACTTC. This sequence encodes CASSRTGRGAETQYF.

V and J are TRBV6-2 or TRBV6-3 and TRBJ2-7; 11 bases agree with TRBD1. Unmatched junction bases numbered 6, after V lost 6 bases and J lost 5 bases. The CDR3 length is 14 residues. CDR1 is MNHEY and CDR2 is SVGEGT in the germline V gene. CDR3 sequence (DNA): TGTGCCAGCAGCCAAGGACAGGGGGCTGACGAGCAGTACTTC. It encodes CASSQGQGADEQYF.

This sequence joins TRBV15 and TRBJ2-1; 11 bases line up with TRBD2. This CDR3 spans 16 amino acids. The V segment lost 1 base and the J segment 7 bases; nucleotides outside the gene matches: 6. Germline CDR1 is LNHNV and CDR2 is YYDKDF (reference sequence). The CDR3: CATSRVLAGDMNEQFF. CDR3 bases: TGTGCCACCAGCAGAGTACTAGCGGGAGATATGAATGAGCAGTTCTTC.

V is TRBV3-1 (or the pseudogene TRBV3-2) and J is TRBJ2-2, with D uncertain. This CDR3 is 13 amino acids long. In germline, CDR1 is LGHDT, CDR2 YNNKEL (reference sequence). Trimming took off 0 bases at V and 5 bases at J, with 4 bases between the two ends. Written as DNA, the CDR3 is TGTGCCAGCAGCCAAGACCGTACCGGGGAGCTGTTTTTT. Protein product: CASSQDRTGELFF.

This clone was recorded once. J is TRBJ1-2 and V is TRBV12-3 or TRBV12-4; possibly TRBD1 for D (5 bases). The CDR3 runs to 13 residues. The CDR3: CASRGQGNYGYTF. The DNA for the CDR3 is TGTGCGTCTCGTGGTCAGGGCAACTATGGCTACACCTTC.

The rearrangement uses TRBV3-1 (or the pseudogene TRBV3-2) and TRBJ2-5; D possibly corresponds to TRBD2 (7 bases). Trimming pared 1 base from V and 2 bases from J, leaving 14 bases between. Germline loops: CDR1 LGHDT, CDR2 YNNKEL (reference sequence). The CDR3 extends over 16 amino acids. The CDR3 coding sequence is TGTGCCAGCAGCCAAGGGGTGCGGGGGCCGCAAGAGACCCAGTACTTC. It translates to CASSQGVRGPQETQYF.

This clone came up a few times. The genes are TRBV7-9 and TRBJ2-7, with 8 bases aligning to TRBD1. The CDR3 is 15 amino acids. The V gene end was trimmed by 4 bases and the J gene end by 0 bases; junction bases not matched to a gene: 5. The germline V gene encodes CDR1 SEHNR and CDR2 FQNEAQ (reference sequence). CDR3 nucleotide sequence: TGTGCCAGCAGCTCCGGACAGGGAGGCTCCTACGAGCAGTACTTC. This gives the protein CASSSGQGGSYEQYF.

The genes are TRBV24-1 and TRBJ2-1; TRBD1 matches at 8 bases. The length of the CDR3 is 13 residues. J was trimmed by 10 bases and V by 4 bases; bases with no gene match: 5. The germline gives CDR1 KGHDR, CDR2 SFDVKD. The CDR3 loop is CATSDPDRVEQFF. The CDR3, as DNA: TGTGCCACCAGTGACCCGGACAGGGTCGAGCAGTTCTTC.